The clone carrying this T cell receptor beta chain has a handful of counts. The source of the sample is a study of T-cell reconstitution after alpha-beta-depleted transplantation in children. After removal of 5 bases from V and 10 bases from J, the junction contained 15 bases not matched to a gene. CDR3 size: 16 residues. Preparing the TCRbeta library involved the use of unique molecular identifiers. TCRdb fed the PCR reads into MiXCR, producing one record per CDR3 protein. The data contain some 500,000 distinct CDR3 sequences, approximately 16% of them singletons. The genes are TRBV12-3 or TRBV12-4 and TRBJ2-1; 9 bases map to TRBD1. This TCR came from a human donor who donated a stem cell graft to a child with acute lymphoblastic leukemia. The sample was PBMCs from the stem cell graft donor, taken from the stem cell graft. CDR3 protein: CASSQMGTGLRGEQFF. The DNA for the CDR3 is TGTGCCAGCAGTCAAATGGGGACAGGGCTGCGGGGCGAGCAGTTCTTC.